The 10 T cell receptor beta chains in this list originate from one sample, sequenced in a study of OX40 agonist ivuxolimab in advanced cancers. Clones were sequenced by immunoSEQ multiplex PCR, and TCRdb holds only the in-frame ones, with some missing. Of roughly 36,000 clones in the sample, around four fifths were seen once. Sample: CD4+ or CD8+ T cells sorted from blood, taken in a trial of the OX40 agonist ivuxolimab. The receptors come from an adult with an advanced solid tumor such as melanoma, head and neck, liver or kidney cancer.

The chain links TRBV4-1 to TRBJ2-1; 9 bases align to TRBD1. Germline-derived CDR1 and CDR2 are MGHRA and YSYEKL. With V trimmed by 4 bases and J by 8 bases, 12 bases remained unmatched. The CDR3 is 16 residues long. CDR3 in amino acids: CASSLRTGDKGHEQFF. CDR3 coding DNA: TGCGCCAGCAGCCTTCGGACAGGGGACAAAGGGCATGAGCAGTTCTTC.

The V and J genes are TRBV19 and TRBJ2-7, with D uncertain. Germline V gives CDR1 LNHDA, CDR2 SQIVND (reference sequence). V dropped 3 bases and J dropped 2 bases, with 8 bases sitting between them. The CDR3 extends over 13 amino acids. CDR3 sequence (DNA): TGTGCCAGTAGTATGGCAGTCACCTACGAGCAGTACTTC. It codes for CASSMAVTYEQYF. Variable domain in full (rest from reference TRBV19 and TRBJ2-7): DGGITQSPKYLFRKEGQNVTLSCEQNLNHDAMYWYRQDPGQGLRLIYYSQIVNDFQKGDIAEGYSVSREKKESFPLTVTSAQKNPTAFYLCASSMAVTYEQYFGPGTRLTVT.

The gene calls are TRBV25-1 and TRBJ2-3; the match to TRBD1 covers 8 bases. Germline lookup yields CDR1 MGHDK and CDR2 SYGVNS. V was pared by 4 bases and J by 4 bases, with 10 bases of the junction left unmatched. The CDR3 totals 16 residues. This CDR3 reads CASSGDRGLGSDTQYF. CDR3 DNA: TGTGCCAGCAGTGGAGACAGGGGTTTAGGTTCAGATACGCAGTATTTT.

The J gene is TRBJ2-7, the V gene TRBV30, with no clear D. V was cut by 3 bases and J by 0 bases, with 6 bases left in between. Germline V gene sequence: CDR1 GTSNPN, CDR2 SVGIG (reference sequence). The CDR3 contains 12 residues. The CDR3 DNA reads TGTGCCTGGAGGGGATCCTCCTACGAGCAGTACTTC. This sequence encodes CAWRGSSYEQYF.

The chain combines TRBV28 with TRBJ1-2; 10 bases are shared with TRBD1. The ends lost 2 bases at V and 7 bases at J; junction bases unmatched: 1. This CDR3 region has 13 residues. Looked up from germline, CDR1 is MDHEN and CDR2 is SYDVKM. The CDR3 spells CASSLGQGGGYTF. DNA of the CDR3: TGTGCCAGCAGTTTAGGACAGGGGGGTGGCTACACCTTC.

The chain joins TRBV7-9 to TRBJ2-7, with D unresolved. The CDR3 has 15 residues. The germline V gene has CDR1 SEHNR and CDR2 FQNEAQ (reference sequence). The ends were cut back, 5 bases at V and 3 bases at J, with 17 bases in the middle. CDR3 DNA sequence: TGTGCCAGCAGCGGGCGAAAGTTAACTGACTACGAGCAGTACTTC. Its protein product is CASSGRKLTDYEQYF.

This sequence joins TRBV7-9 and TRBJ1-1; 7 bases align to TRBD1. The V gene's germline CDR1 is SEHNR and CDR2 FQNEAQ (reference sequence). V shed 0 bases and J 8 bases; nucleotides not matched to a gene: 3. CDR3 size: 13 residues. CDR3 sequence (DNA): TGTGCCAGCAGCTTAGCGGGGGACAGCGAAGCTTTCTTT. Encoded protein: CASSLAGDSEAFF.

The rearrangement links TRBV19 to TRBJ1-4, with 8 bases that match TRBD1. Germline V gene data show CDR1 as LNHDA and CDR2 as SQIVND (reference sequence). CDR3 size: 16 residues. With V trimmed by 6 bases and J by 4 bases, 10 bases remained unmatched. CDR3 sequence (DNA): TGTGCCAGTAGCCCTAACCGGGACAGGTTTAATGAAAAACTGTTTTTT. Translating it yields CASSPNRDRFNEKLFF.

The chain combines TRBV27 with TRBJ2-1, with 13 bases that match TRBD2. Unmatched junction bases numbered 3, after V lost 5 bases and J lost 11 bases. From germline, CDR1 is MNHEY and CDR2 SMNVEV (reference sequence). The CDR3 covers 13 residues. CDR3: CASSTSGGAKQFF. CDR3 sequence (DNA): TGTGCCAGCAGTACTAGCGGGGGGGCCAAGCAGTTCTTC.

The chain joins TRBV6-1 to TRBJ2-1, with a possible D match to TRBD1 (5 bases). Germline V gene sequence: CDR1 MNHNS, CDR2 SASEGT. V was trimmed by 2 bases and J by 0 bases, leaving 11 bases between them. This CDR3 is 16 amino acids long. CDR3 coding DNA: TGTGCCAGCAGTGAATGGGGCGGAAGCTCCTACAATGAGCAGTTCTTC. This codes for CASSEWGGSSYNEQFF.